These 19 T cell receptor beta chains came from one sample sequenced in a study of cytomegalovirus exposure and HLA in healthy donors. PCR amplification relied on 60 Vbeta primers (plus 13 Jbeta primers). TCRdb keeps only in-frame clones here, not all; method: immunoSEQ multiplex PCR. The table lists some 250,000 clones, 82% of them singletons. The sample was PBMCs. These receptors were obtained from a woman in her thirties or forties in good health and CMV-seropositive.

This chain links TRBV18 with TRBJ1-2; D uncertain. V lost 3 bases to trimming and J lost 6 bases, with 11 bases between them. The germline V gene has CDR1 KGHSH and CDR2 LQKENI. The length of the CDR3 is 13 residues. CDR3 in amino acids: CASSPRGGDGYTF. The CDR3 bases are TGTGCCAGCTCACCTCGGGGTGGCGATGGCTACACCTTC.

The genes are TRBV5-1 and TRBJ1-1, with 9 positions matching TRBD1. The CDR3 loop spans 13 amino acids. Trimming took 4 bases from V and 5 from J; bases not matched to a gene: 3. CDR1 and CDR2 from the germline V gene are SGHRS and YFSETQ. The CDR3 is CASSRTGETEAFF. The CDR3 DNA sequence: TGCGCCAGCAGCCGGACAGGGGAGACTGAAGCTTTCTTT.

This CDR3 reads CASTTGLHSYEQYF. CDR3 DNA: TGTGCCAGTACAACGGGACTCCACTCCTACGAGCAGTACTTC. The chain is built from TRBV2 and TRBJ2-7; possibly TRBD2 for D (6 bases). V was shortened by 9 bases and J by 0 bases, with 15 bases between the two germline ends. Germline assignment: CDR1 SNHLY and CDR2 FYNNEI. The CDR3 length is 14 residues.

V gene TRBV25-1 combines with J gene TRBJ2-5; 7 positions match TRBD2. The J call may be faulty, since TRBJ2-7 better matches the DNA end. Germline loops: CDR1 MGHDK, CDR2 SYGVNS. The CDR3 is made up of 14 amino acids. This chain's CDR3 is CASSDPGRTYEQYF. Written as DNA, the CDR3 is TGTGCCAGCAGTGACCCCGGGAGGACCTACGAGCAGTACTTC.

In this sample, this clone turned up a few times. V gene TRBV6-7 combines with J gene TRBJ1-2; a weak D match, TRBD1 (5 bases). Being an ORF, TRBV6-7 has a function that is uncertain. V was pared by 0 bases and J by 4 bases, with 24 bases between. CDR3 length: 19 residues. DNA for the CDR3: TGTGCCAGCAGTTACTCGGGAGGGGAGGCTAGGCCGCTCTGCTATGGCTACACCTTC. Translation gives CASSYSGGEARPLCYGYTF.

As regards this clone: The sample has other DNA sequences that encode this CDR3 too. This chain connects TRBV30 to TRBJ1-2; no firm D call. Germline V gene lookup returns CDR1 GTSNPN and CDR2 SVGIG (reference sequence). Trimming took 3 bases from V and 0 from J, leaving 8 bases between them. The CDR3 extends over 13 amino acids. CDR3 amino acids: CAWSRGANYGYTF. DNA of the CDR3: TGTGCCTGGAGCCGAGGAGCTAACTATGGCTACACCTTC.

This rearrangement joins TRBV6-4 to TRBJ1-6; TRBD1 agrees at 8 bases. CDR3 length: 14 amino acids. Losses at the gene ends were 5 bases for V and 7 bases for J; bases not matched to a gene: 4. The germline V gene encodes CDR1 MRHNA and CDR2 SNTAGT. The CDR3 DNA sequence: TGTGCCAGCAGTAATGACAGGGGAAATTCACCCCTCCACTTT. The encoded protein is CASSNDRGNSPLHF.

This clone was seen a few times. This chain links TRBV7-3 with TRBJ2-2; 10 bases map to TRBD2. The CDR3 loop spans 17 amino acids. Germline CDR1 reads SGHTA; CDR2 reads FQGTGA. The J segment lost 4 bases and the V segment lost 2 bases, leaving 7 bases of the junction unmatched. The CDR3: CASSLDPSGRGTGELFF. The CDR3 DNA follows: TGTGCCAGCAGCTTAGACCCTAGCGGGAGAGGCACCGGGGAGCTGTTTTTT. Looking up the rest from reference TRBV7-3 and TRBJ2-2 gives the full variable domain: GAGVSQTPSNKVTEKGKYVELRCDPISGHTALYWYRQSLGQGPEFLIYFQGTGAADDSGLPNDRFFAVRPEGSVSTLKIQRTERGDSAVYLCASSLDPSGRGTGELFFGEGSRLTVL.

The CDR3 loop reads CASSLDRGQPQHF. As DNA, the CDR3 is TGTGCCAGCAGTCTGGACAGGGGACAGCCCCAGCATTTT. The chain is built from TRBV6-5 and TRBJ1-5; 9 bases align to TRBD1. CDR3 length: 13 residues. The trim removed 5 bases at V and 7 bases at J, leaving 3 bases unmatched. The germline CDR1 and CDR2 sequences are MNHEY and SVGAGI.

The genes are TRBV6-5 and TRBJ2-1; the match to TRBD1 covers 11 bases. J was trimmed by 7 bases and V by 6 bases; bases with no gene match: 2. There are 13 residues in the CDR3. Germline CDR1 MNHEY, CDR2 SVGAGI. The CDR3 loop is CASRDRGPNEQFF. CDR3 nucleotides: TGTGCCAGCAGGGACAGGGGGCCTAATGAGCAGTTCTTC.

The rearrangement uses TRBV21-1 and TRBJ1-2; TRBD1, as called in the table, went unchecked against the DNA. TRBV21-1 is a documented pseudogene. CDR3 length: 15 amino acids. The CDR3 is CASSKVPGTVYGYTF. The CDR3 nucleotides read TGTGCCAGCAGCAAAGTACCCGGGACAGTCTATGGCTACACCTTC.

This rearrangement joins TRBV9 to TRBJ1-2, with a weak D call TRBD1 (6 bases). This CDR3 comprises 15 residues. V was shortened by 4 bases and J by 1 base, with 14 bases between the two germline ends. Germline V gene sequence: CDR1 SGDLS, CDR2 YYNGEE. The CDR3 sequence: CASSPQDRLNYGYTF. CDR3 in DNA: TGTGCCAGCAGCCCCCAAGACAGGCTTAACTATGGCTACACCTTC.

Only one count was recorded for this clone. V usage is TRBV7-2 and J usage is TRBJ2-5; 8 bases agree with TRBD2. The junction had 12 bases not matched to a gene; V was cut back by 9 bases and J by 3 bases. The germline V gene has CDR1 SGHTA and CDR2 FQGNSA. This CDR3 is 15 amino acids long. The CDR3 DNA sequence: TGTGCCAGTCAAAGGGCGGGGGGCAGAGAAGAGACCCAGTACTTC. As protein: CASQRAGGREETQYF. Filled out from reference TRBV7-2 and TRBJ2-5, the complete variable domain reads GAGVSQSPSNKVTEKGKDVELRCDPISGHTALYWYRQSLGQGLEFLIYFQGNSAPDKSGLPSDRFSAERTGGSVSTLTIQRTQQEDSAVYLCASQRAGGREETQYFGPGTRLLVL.

V usage is TRBV5-1 and J usage is TRBJ2-1; 8 bases map to TRBD2. Germline lookup yields CDR1 SGHRS and CDR2 YFSETQ. J was trimmed by 6 bases and V by 0 bases; bases with no gene match: 5. The CDR3 sequence is 15 residues long. The chain's CDR3 is CASSLVVAGPNEQFF. The DNA of the CDR3 is TGCGCCAGCAGCTTGGTGGTAGCGGGACCCAATGAGCAGTTCTTC.

The chain is built from TRBV30 and TRBJ1-1; D gene ambiguous. Trimming shortened V by 2 bases and J by 8 bases, and 15 bases separated the two germline ends. Germline V gene sequence: CDR1 GTSNPN, CDR2 SVGIG (reference sequence). The CDR3 sequence is 13 residues long. The CDR3 nucleotides read TGTGCCTGGAGTTCCTACTATACACAAGAAGCTTTCTTT. This encodes CAWSSYYTQEAFF.

As concerns this clone: Mismatch with germline at one junction end may stem from a read error. The gene calls are TRBV7-7 and TRBJ2-2; possibly TRBD2 for D (5 bases). The CDR3 is 13 residues long. The V gene's germline CDR1 is SSHAT and CDR2 FNYEAQ (reference sequence). The CDR3 DNA is TGTGCTAGCAGCTTGGCGGGCCCCGGGGAGCTGTTTTTT. The encoded protein is CASSLAGPGELFF.

The V gene is TRBV9, the J gene TRBJ2-2, with 7 bases lining up with TRBD2. The CDR3 loop spans 15 amino acids. V dropped 3 bases and J dropped 4; count of bases not matched to a gene: 6. Germline CDR1 SGDLS, CDR2 YYNGEE. For the CDR3, the DNA is TGTGCCAGCAGCGCCACCGGGACTATCACCGGGGAGCTGTTTTTT. As protein: CASSATGTITGELFF. The full variable domain, in which reference TRBV9 and TRBJ2-2 provide the parts outside the CDR3, is DSGVTQTPKHLITATGQRVTLRCSPRSGDLSVYWYQQSLDQGLQFLIQYYNGEERAKGNILERFSAQQFPDLHSELNLSSLELGDSALYFCASSATGTITGELFFGEGSRLTVL.

V and J are TRBV25-1 and TRBJ1-5; D unclear. V lost 4 bases to trimming and J lost 3 bases, with 10 bases between them. CDR1 and CDR2 (germline): MGHDK, SYGVNS. This CDR3 has 14 amino acids. The CDR3 nucleotides read TGTGCCAGCAGTGCAGCCAGGTTCAATCAGCCCCAGCATTTT. Protein: CASSAARFNQPQHF.

This clone was counted a few times. The rearrangement links TRBV5-6 to TRBJ1-1; D is unclear. The CDR3 is made up of 14 amino acids. Germline loops: CDR1 SGHDT, CDR2 YYEEEE. Trimming took off 1 base at V and 5 bases at J, with 12 bases between the two ends. The CDR3 spells CASSLPELSTEAFF. The CDR3 nucleotides read TGTGCCAGCAGCTTGCCGGAGTTGAGTACTGAAGCTTTCTTT.